Below, 28 T cell receptor beta chains from the same sample are listed, as sequenced in a study of prognosis after radiotherapy for stage I lung cancer. Two-round multiplex PCR, the amplification method, yielded TCR beta CDR3 from genomic DNA. Primers were specific to each TRBV and TRBJ gene in first-round PCR. A single record per CDR3 protein comes from TCRdb applying MiXCR to the multiplex PCR reads. The sample lists approximately 15,000 distinct CDR3 sequences; around two fifths were seen once. Source: PBMCs, taken before or after stereotactic body radiation therapy (not recorded which). These receptors were taken from a donor aged 50 or older with non-small cell lung cancer.

The CDR3 here is CASSLVRGGVRLDEQFF. Here the CDR3 DNA reads TGTGCCAGCAGTTTGGTTCGTGGGGGAGTCCGTCTCGATGAGCAGTTCTTC. V gene TRBV7-2 combines with J gene TRBJ2-1, with D possibly being TRBD1 or TRBD2 (5 bases each). Germline-derived CDR1 and CDR2 are SGHTA and FQGNSA. The ends were cut back, 6 bases at V and 8 bases at J, with 26 bases in the middle. The CDR3 has 17 amino acids.

The chain employs TRBV5-8 and TRBJ1-5; D call uncertain. The CDR3 spans 14 residues. Germline CDR1 and CDR2: SGHTS and YDEGEE. Trimming took off 4 bases at V and 1 base at J, with 9 bases between the two ends. Here the CDR3 reads CASSLGLSNQPQHF. Written as DNA, the CDR3 is TGTGCCAGCAGCCTTGGACTAAGCAATCAGCCCCAGCATTTT.

The genes are TRBV2 and TRBJ2-5; tentative D call: TRBD2 (6 bases). The CDR3 runs 15 residues. In germline, CDR1 is SNHLY, CDR2 FYNNEI. The V end lost 7 bases, the J end lost 2 bases, and 17 bases lay between the germline ends. The CDR3 protein is CASNTRGIPQETQYF. For the CDR3, the DNA is TGTGCCAGCAACACCCGCGGGATCCCTCAAGAGACCCAGTACTTC.

The rearrangement uses TRBV20-1 and TRBJ2-7, with D possibly matching TRBD1 (5 bases). The germline gives CDR1 DFQATT, CDR2 SNEGSKA (reference sequence). Trimming shortened V by 4 bases and J by 10 bases, and 17 bases separated the two germline ends. CDR3 length equals 12 residues. The CDR3 spells CSAMQGLGDQYF. The CDR3 bases are TGCAGTGCTATGCAGGGTCTGGGCGATCAGTACTTC.

This clonotype appeared many times. The rearrangement links TRBV3-1 to TRBJ1-1; D gene unclear. V lost 1 base and J 2 bases, leaving 2 bases between the germline ends. The germline V gene encodes CDR1 LGHDT and CDR2 YNNKEL (reference sequence). This CDR3 comprises 12 residues. The CDR3 reads CASSQGNTEAFF. The CDR3 DNA is TGTGCCAGCAGCCAAGGTAACACTGAAGCTTTCTTT.

This clonotype was counted only a few times. The chain joins TRBV20-1 to TRBJ2-3; a weak D match, TRBD1 (6 bases). Germline CDR1 and CDR2: DFQATT and SNEGSKA (reference sequence). V was pared by 5 bases and J by 6 bases, with 18 bases between. The CDR3 totals 14 residues. CDR3: CSAVGVRGSDTQYF. The CDR3 nucleotides are TGCAGTGCTGTGGGGGTTAGGGGGTCGGATACGCAGTATTTT.

The rearrangement joins TRBV20-1 to TRBJ2-7, with TRBD2 matching 13 bases. This CDR3 contains 13 residues. Germline V gene sequence: CDR1 DFQATT, CDR2 SNEGSKA (reference sequence). The trim removed 6 bases at V and 3 bases at J, leaving 2 bases unmatched. The CDR3 sequence: CSARTSGGYEQYF. CDR3 coding DNA: TGCAGTGCAAGGACTAGCGGGGGCTACGAGCAGTACTTC.

As for this clonotype: A far more abundant clone sits one base away, making this likely a read error. This chain joins TRBV6-4 and TRBJ2-7; perhaps TRBD1 as D (5 bases). The CDR3 is 14 amino acids. V was cut by 5 bases and J by 5 bases, with 16 bases left in between. Germline CDR1 reads MRHNA; CDR2 reads SNTAGT. In DNA form, the CDR3 reads TGTGCCAGCAGTCCTCAGGTCAGGGCGGACGAGCAGTACTTC. This encodes CASSPQVRADEQYF.

Concerning this clonotype: No conserved phenylalanine or tryptophan ends this CDR3, so it is likely a read error. The DNA is omitted, as the CDR3 cannot be located on it reliably, and the CDR3 follows TCRdb's listing. The rearrangement uses TRBV28 and TRBJ1-1. The germline V gene has CDR1 MDHEN and CDR2 SYDVKM. The CDR3 spans 15 residues, counting both ends. CDR3 residues: CASSLAGDGNTESFS.

As regards this clonotype: A much larger clone differs by one base, so this may be a read error. It is likely a read error, because the conserved phenylalanine at the end of the CDR3 is missing. The V gene is TRBV4-1, the J gene TRBJ2-1, with D possibly matching TRBD2 (5 bases). The CDR3 has 16 amino acids. Germline CDR1 and CDR2: MGHRA and YSYEKL. Trimming left V 1 base short and J 8 bases short, with 18 bases between. The chain's CDR3 is CASSQAETLVADEQFL. The CDR3 DNA follows: TGCGCCAGCAGCCAAGCAGAGACACTAGTGGCCGATGAGCAGTTCTTA.

This clonotype was seen at least ten times. The chain links TRBV11-2 to TRBJ2-7; D ambiguous. Trimming cost V 6 bases and J 2 bases, with 14 bases left between them. This CDR3 has 14 amino acids. Germline V lookup: CDR1 SGHAT, CDR2 FQNNGV. The CDR3 loop is CASSRDPLTYEQYF. CDR3 DNA: TGTGCCAGCAGTCGAGATCCTCTAACCTACGAGCAGTACTTC.

By sample fraction, this clonotype is medium-sized. V is TRBV2 and J is TRBJ2-7, with no clear D. The germline CDR1 and CDR2 sequences are SNHLY and FYNNEI. Trimming left V 5 bases short and J 5 bases short, with 13 bases between. CDR3 length: 13 residues. The CDR3 nucleotides read TGTGCCAGCAGTAGTAGGCCGCTCCACGAGCAGTACTTC. This gives the protein CASSSRPLHEQYF.

This clonotype was counted at least ten times. The chain carries TRBV5-1 and TRBJ2-2; weak D call: TRBD1 (5 bases). Trimming removed 5 bases at V and 6 bases at J, with 23 bases between. This CDR3 spans 17 amino acids. CDR1 SGHRS and CDR2 YFSETQ come from the germline V gene. Here the CDR3 reads CASSRTLRTTEPGELFF. CDR3 in DNA: TGCGCCAGCAGTCGTACTCTCCGGACAACGGAACCCGGGGAGCTGTTTTTT.

The chain couples TRBV12-3 or TRBV12-4 to TRBJ1-6, with 8 bases that match TRBD1. This CDR3 contains 15 residues. The junction had 8 bases not matched to a gene; V was cut back by 4 bases and J by 9 bases. The DNA for the CDR3 is TGTGCCAGCAGTTCTGACAGGGGAGTAAGTTCACCCCTCCACTTT. It is translated as CASSSDRGVSSPLHF.

This clonotype came up many times. V is TRBV20-1 and J is TRBJ1-5; D uncertain. Trimming pared 2 bases from V and 6 bases from J, leaving 8 bases between. CDR3 length equals 12 residues. Germline lookup yields CDR1 DFQATT and CDR2 SNEGSKA (reference sequence). CDR3 in DNA: TGCAGTGCTAGATCGGTTACTCAGCCCCAGCATTTT. Its translation: CSARSVTQPQHF.

The J gene is TRBJ2-1, the V gene TRBV15; unclear D gene. There are 16 residues in the CDR3. The V end lost 0 bases, the J end lost 2 bases, and 11 bases lay between the germline ends. CDR1 LNHNV and CDR2 YYDKDF come from the germline V gene (reference sequence). The CDR3 DNA follows: TGTGCCACCAGCAGAGATGTGGCGGAACCCTACAATGAGCAGTTCTTC. Translation: CATSRDVAEPYNEQFF.

As to this clonotype: A read error may explain this, as a much larger clone is one base away. For the CDR3, the DNA is TGTGCCACCAGGGTACAGGGACGCACAGATACGCAGCATTTT. Translating gives CATRVQGRTDTQHF. The V gene is TRBV24-1, the J gene TRBJ2-3, with D maybe TRBD1 (6 bases). The J call may be faulty, since TRBJ1-5 better matches the DNA end. This CDR3 is built from 14 residues. CDR1 and CDR2 from the germline V gene are KGHDR and SFDVKD.

This clonotype was seen many times. V and J are TRBV2 and TRBJ1-6; TRBD1 is a possible D gene (6 bases). V lost 7 bases, J lost 6 bases, and 13 bases lay in between. This CDR3 contains 14 residues. Per germline, CDR1 SNHLY and CDR2 FYNNEI. In DNA form, the CDR3 reads TGTGCCAGCACCGACAGGAGACCTAATTCACCCCTCCACTTT. The encoded protein is CASTDRRPNSPLHF.

This clonotype showed up many times. V gene TRBV28 combines with J gene TRBJ2-5; the D call may be TRBD1 or TRBD2 (5 bases each). V was trimmed by 2 bases and J by 4 bases, leaving 11 bases between them. Germline lookup yields CDR1 MDHEN and CDR2 SYDVKM. This CDR3 spans 14 amino acids. The CDR3 loop is CASSLTAGRETQYF. Here the CDR3 DNA reads TGTGCCAGCAGTTTAACGGCAGGGAGAGAGACCCAGTACTTC.

V and J are TRBV5-1 and TRBJ2-1; 7 bases agree with TRBD2. Germline V gene data show CDR1 as SGHRS and CDR2 as YFSETQ. The CDR3 consists of 13 residues. Losses at the gene ends were 3 bases for V and 7 bases for J; bases not matched to a gene: 4. DNA of the CDR3: TGCGCCAGCAGCTACCGACTAGCTAATGAGCAGTTCTTC. Translated: CASSYRLANEQFF.

With regard to this clonotype: A junction boundary mismatches the germline segment, possibly from a read error. The genes are TRBV4-1 and TRBJ2-7, with TRBD1 matching 9 bases. The CDR3 covers 15 residues. Per the germline V gene, CDR1 is MGHRA and CDR2 is YSYEKL. Written as DNA, the CDR3 is TGTGCCAGCAATATACAGGGGGCATTTTCCTACGAGCAGTACTTC. Translated: CASNIQGAFSYEQYF.

Regarding this clonotype: The CDR3 end shows no conserved phenylalanine or tryptophan, and so a read error is likely. This chain joins TRBV28 and TRBJ2-5; 9 bases are shared with TRBD2. Germline lookup yields CDR1 MDHEN and CDR2 SYDVKM. This CDR3 has 17 residues. The trim removed 6 bases at V and 5 bases at J, leaving 16 bases unmatched. The CDR3 loop is CASSRPSGERFRETQYL. CDR3 nucleotide sequence: TGTGCCAGCAGCCGCCCTAGCGGGGAAAGATTCCGGGAGACCCAGTACTTA.

Details on this clonotype: Given a far larger clone just one base away, this is likely a sequencing read error. The V gene is TRBV6-5, the J gene TRBJ1-6, with D possibly TRBD1 on 5 matching bases. Germline V CDR1 and CDR2: MNHEY, SVGAGI. The CDR3 contains 17 residues. V dropped 6 bases and J dropped 3 bases, with 18 bases sitting between them. The CDR3 loop reads CASRNNRNPYYNSPLHF. The CDR3 coding sequence is TGTGCCAGCAGGAACAACAGGAACCCCTACTATAATTCACCCCTCCACTTT.

On this clonotype itself: This may arise from a read error, as a much more abundant clone is one base away. V and J are TRBV2 and TRBJ2-5; tentatively, D is TRBD2 (6 bases). The CDR3 covers 13 residues. Germline assignment: CDR1 SNHLY and CDR2 FYNNEI. The CDR3 spells CVSQQSGGETQYF. For the CDR3, the DNA is TGTGTCAGCCAGCAGTCCGGGGGAGAGACCCAGTACTTC.

The CDR3 reads CSARPRQGHNEQFF. DNA of the CDR3: TGCAGTGCTCGCCCTAGACAGGGTCACAATGAGCAGTTCTTC. The chain has TRBV20-1 and TRBJ2-1; 7 bases match TRBD1. The CDR3 runs 14 residues. Unmatched junction bases numbered 9, after V lost 5 bases and J lost 5 bases. Germline-derived CDR1 and CDR2 are DFQATT and SNEGSKA (reference sequence).

Regarding this clonotype: This sequence is one base from a far larger clone and is likely a read error. The rearrangement uses TRBV6-5 and TRBJ1-5; D remains unclear. With 2 bases removed from V and 5 bases from J, the gap between germline ends came to 4 bases. The CDR3 has 12 amino acids. CDR1 MNHEY and CDR2 SVGAGI come from the germline V gene. CDR3 in amino acids: CASSYGDQPQHF. For the CDR3, the DNA is TGTGCCAGCAGTTACGGAGATCAGCCCCAGCATTTT.

This clonotype is deemed medium-sized. The V and J genes are TRBV12-3 or TRBV12-4 and TRBJ2-7; the match to TRBD1 covers 7 bases. The junction had 9 bases not matched to a gene; V was cut back by 6 bases and J by 7 bases. The CDR3 consists of 13 residues. The chain's CDR3 is CASSQDRDREQYF. CDR3 bases: TGTGCCAGCAGCCAAGACAGGGATCGAGAGCAGTACTTC.

The rearrangement links TRBV3-2 to TRBJ1-3. TRBV3-2 is classified as a pseudogene. There are 14 residues in the CDR3. CDR3: CASSGLLSGNTIYF. The CDR3 nucleotides read TGTGCCAGCAGTGGTTTACTCTCTGGAAACACCATATATTTT.